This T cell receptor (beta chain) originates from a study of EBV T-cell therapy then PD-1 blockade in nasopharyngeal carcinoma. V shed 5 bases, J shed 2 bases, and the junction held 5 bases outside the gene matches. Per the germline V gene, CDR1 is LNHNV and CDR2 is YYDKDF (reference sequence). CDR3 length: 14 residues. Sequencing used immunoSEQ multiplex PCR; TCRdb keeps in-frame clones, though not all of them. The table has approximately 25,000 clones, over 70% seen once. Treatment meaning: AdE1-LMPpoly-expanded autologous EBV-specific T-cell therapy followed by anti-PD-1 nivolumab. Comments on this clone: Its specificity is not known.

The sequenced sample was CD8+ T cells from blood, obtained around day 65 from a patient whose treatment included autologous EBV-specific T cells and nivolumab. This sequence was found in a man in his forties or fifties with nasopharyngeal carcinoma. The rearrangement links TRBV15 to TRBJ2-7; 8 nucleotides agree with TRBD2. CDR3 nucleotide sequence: TGTGCCACCAGCTTCGGGGGGGTCCCCTACGAGCAGTACTTC. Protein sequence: CATSFGGVPYEQYF.